This T cell receptor beta chain comes out of a study of patients and donors after allogeneic stem cell transplantation. TCRdb fed the RT-PCR reads into MiXCR, producing one record per CDR3 protein. The sample contains over 400,000 distinct CDR3 sequences, 16% of which appear only once. The CDR3 loop spans 14 amino acids. Germline values: CDR1 DFQATT, CDR2 SNEGSKA (reference sequence). What was sequenced was blood, either unsorted or a sorted T cell fraction (not recorded which). This clonotype was sampled from a human donor who was either an allogeneic HSCT recipient or a stem cell or donor lymphocyte infusion donor (not recorded which). It is not recorded whose cells these are; they may come from a transplant donor. This chain joins TRBV20-1 and TRBJ2-1, with a weak D call TRBD1 (6 bases). CDR3 sequence: CSARTVSSYNEQFF. The CDR3 nucleotides read TGCAGCGCCCGGACAGTCAGCTCCTACAATGAGCAGTTCTTC.